This T cell receptor (beta chain) was captured in a study of blood T cell repertoires in COVID-19. CDR3 length: 13 residues. The germline V and J ends were trimmed by 6 bases and 0 bases, with 8 bases remaining between them. CDR1 MDHEN and CDR2 SYDVKM come from the germline V gene. This clone was observed at least ten times. TCRdb keeps only in-frame clones here, not all; method: immunoSEQ multiplex PCR. Among fewer than 350,000 clones listed, 65% to 90% were seen once. The sample consisted of peripheral blood. The chain employs TRBV28 and TRBJ1-1; D gene uncertain. The receptor was derived from a woman aged 60-70 years with active or convalescent COVID-19. The CDR3 region is CASSPEVNTEAFF. The CDR3 DNA reads TGTGCCAGCAGCCCTGAGGTGAACACTGAAGCTTTCTTT.